One sample yielded the 5 T cell receptor beta chains listed below, sequenced in a study of breast tumors, draining lymph nodes, adjacent tissues. The lymph nodes were axillary draining lymph nodes from breast cancer patients. TCRdb passed the multiplex PCR reads through MiXCR, listing each CDR3 protein once. Of 150,000 to 200,000 distinct CDR3 sequences in the sample, more than 25% are singletons; the top ten hold around 4%. Material: axillary lymph node tissue. The receptors derive from a female donor with breast cancer. Some clones in this sample may be carry-over from other donors' samples.

This clonotype was found many times. Likely a read error: the CDR3 ends without its conserved phenylalanine or tryptophan. The chain employs TRBV7-8 and TRBJ2-5; TRBD2 aligns across 14 bases. Germline CDR1 SGHVS, CDR2 FQNEAQ. The CDR3 runs 19 residues. The V gene end was trimmed by 4 bases and the J gene end by 5 bases; junction bases not matched to a gene: 15. The CDR3 is CASSSRLAGGSNLRETQYV. CDR3 coding DNA: TGTGCCAGCAGCTCGAGACTAGCGGGGGGGTCCAACCTCAGGGAGACCCAGTACGTC.

The CDR3 reads CASSGPRGNTEAFF. The CDR3 coding sequence is TGTGCCAGCAGCGGGCCCAGGGGGAACACTGAAGCTTTCTTT. This chain joins TRBV5-4 and TRBJ1-1, with D possibly TRBD1 on 6 matching bases. V lost 4 bases to trimming and J lost 1 base, with 11 bases between them. The germline V gene has CDR1 SGHNT and CDR2 YYREEE (reference sequence). The CDR3 extends over 14 amino acids.

This clonotype has a handful of counts. A much bigger clone sits one base away, suggesting this may be a read error. The chain carries TRBV20-1 and TRBJ2-5; no clear D. V lost 1 base and J lost 4, with 22 bases in between. CDR3 length: 17 amino acids. Germline V CDR1 and CDR2: DFQATT, SNEGSKA (reference sequence). The CDR3 DNA sequence: TGCAGTGCTAGAGTCTTCGGTATGGCTCGACCCCTAGAGACCCAGTACTTC. Its translation: CSARVFGMARPLETQYF.

There are a few counts of this clonotype. A much more abundant neighbour one base away suggests this may be a read error. The J gene is TRBJ2-7, the V gene TRBV6-2 or TRBV6-3; 10 bases line up with TRBD1. Germline lookup yields CDR1 MNHEY and CDR2 SVGEGT. The length of the CDR3 is 14 residues. In DNA, the CDR3 is TGTGCCAGCATCGGGACAGGGGCCCTCTTCGAGCCGTACTTC. Translated, it gives CASIGTGALFEPYF.

This clonotype was seen ten or more times. The gene calls are TRBV20-1 and TRBJ1-5; a weak D match, TRBD1 (5 bases). The germline V gene has CDR1 DFQATT and CDR2 SNEGSKA (reference sequence). The CDR3 spans 14 residues. V lost 5 bases and J lost 0, with 11 bases in between. CDR3 nucleotides: TGCAGTGCTCCCTGGACACCTAGCAATCAGCCCCAGCATTTT. Its protein is CSAPWTPSNQPQHF.